This TCR beta chain comes out of a study of T cell repertoires in cytomegalovirus infection. Per the germline V gene, CDR1 is SGHRS and CDR2 is YFSETQ. J was trimmed by 1 base and V by 4 bases; bases with no gene match: 7. The CDR3 has 15 amino acids. TCRdb reprocessed the reads via MiXCR and lists one record per CDR3 protein. The table has just over 300,000 distinct CDR3 sequences, 15% to 20% seen once; the top ten hold around 12%. The specimen was PBMCs. The origin of this receptor is a human donor in good health (CMV status not recorded). Some clones in this sample may be carry-over from other donors' samples. The genes are TRBV5-1 and TRBJ1-1; 7 bases line up with TRBD1. The CDR3 region is CASSGRTGANTEAFF. CDR3 coding DNA: TGCGCCAGCAGCGGCCGGACAGGCGCGAACACTGAAGCTTTCTTT.